These 20 T cell receptor beta chains came from one sample sequenced in a study of cytomegalovirus exposure and HLA in healthy donors. Primers for the PCR totalled 60 Vbeta and 13 Jbeta. The protocol was immunoSEQ multiplex PCR, while the TCRdb copy is restricted to in-frame clones and leaves out a portion. The sample lists 30,000 to 35,000 clones; over 60% were seen once. Sequencing was done on a sample of PBMCs. All receptors come from a man aged 35 to 55 in good health and CMV-seropositive.

The chain links TRBV4-1 to TRBJ2-3; no reliable D call. Germline V gives CDR1 MGHRA, CDR2 YSYEKL. V lost 0 bases and J 0 bases, leaving 10 bases between the germline ends. CDR3 size: 16 residues. This CDR3 is CASSQETATSTDTQYF. The CDR3 nucleotides read TGCGCCAGCAGCCAAGAAACGGCGACTAGCACAGATACGCAGTATTTT.

Concerning this clone itself: Mismatch with germline at one junction end may stem from a read error. The rearrangement uses TRBV29-1 and TRBJ1-2; 7 bases align to TRBD1. The CDR3 contains 8 residues. The germline CDR1 and CDR2 sequences are SQVTM and ANQGSEA. The chain's CDR3 is CGVDRVNF. In DNA form, the CDR3 reads TGCGGCGTTGACAGGGTGAACTTC.

The chain links TRBV6-5 to TRBJ1-2; the match to TRBD1 covers 7 bases. The CDR3 is 13 amino acids. V trimming: 6 bases; J trimming: 4 bases; junction bases outside the gene matches: 5. The V gene's germline CDR1 is MNHEY and CDR2 SVGAGI. The CDR3 DNA is TGTGCCAGCAGCCCGGGACAGTCCTATGGCTACACCTTC. It yields the protein CASSPGQSYGYTF.

This clone was detected only a few times. The chain employs TRBV10-3 and TRBJ2-5; 9 bases are a match to TRBD1. J was trimmed by 2 bases and V by 4 bases; bases with no gene match: 5. CDR3 length: 15 residues. The germline V gene encodes CDR1 ENHRY and CDR2 SYGVKD. Here the CDR3 DNA reads TGTGCCATCAGTGGTACCGGGACAGGGCAAGAGACCCAGTACTTC. This sequence encodes CAISGTGTGQETQYF.

The rearrangement joins TRBV4-1 to TRBJ2-5; possibly TRBD2 for D (7 bases). This CDR3 contains 17 residues. Trimming shortened V by 4 bases and J by 5 bases, and 23 bases separated the two germline ends. CDR1 is MGHRA and CDR2 is YSYEKL in the germline V gene. In nucleotides, the CDR3 is TGCGCCAGCAGCCCGCCTCCTTTACGGGGGAGGGGGGAGACCCAGTACTTC. It translates to CASSPPPLRGRGETQYF.

This chain links TRBV30 with TRBJ2-3; D remains ambiguous. The germline gives CDR1 GTSNPN, CDR2 SVGIG (reference sequence). With 3 bases removed from V and 2 bases from J, the gap between germline ends came to 6 bases. The CDR3 has 12 residues. The CDR3 loop is CAWSFSTDTQYF. The CDR3 bases are TGTGCCTGGAGCTTCTCCACAGATACGCAGTATTTT.

CDR3 protein: CASSRARDRNTEAFF. The DNA of the CDR3 is TGCGCCAGCAGCAGGGCTCGCGACAGGAACACTGAAGCTTTCTTT. The chain has TRBV5-1 and TRBJ1-1; a weak D match, TRBD1 (5 bases). V lost 4 bases and J lost 1, with 14 bases in between. CDR1 is SGHRS, CDR2 YFSETQ, per germline. The CDR3 length is 15 residues.

This chain uses TRBV29-1 with TRBJ1-2; D remains ambiguous. V lost 4 bases to trimming and J lost 5 bases, with 11 bases between them. Germline CDR1 is SQVTM and CDR2 is ANQGSEA. The CDR3 spans 12 residues. CDR3 sequence (DNA): TGCAGCGTTGTGCTGGGAGATTATGGCTACACCTTC. Amino acids: CSVVLGDYGYTF.

The chain couples TRBV6-6 to TRBJ1-4; TRBD1 agrees at 7 bases. CDR3 length equals 14 residues. Germline V gene data show CDR1 as MNHNY and CDR2 as SVGAGI (reference sequence). V was clipped by 5 bases and J by 6 bases; unmatched bases: 6. CDR3 nucleotide sequence: TGTGCCAGCAGTACAGGGGAAGGAGATGAAAAACTGTTTTTT. Translated, it gives CASSTGEGDEKLFF.

The chain links TRBV9 to TRBJ2-3; 8 bases align to TRBD2. Trimming cost V 0 bases and J 1 base; bases outside gene matches: 1. Germline CDR1 is SGDLS and CDR2 is YYNGEE. This CDR3 spans 15 amino acids. This CDR3 reads CASSVVSGGTDTQYF. The DNA of the CDR3 is TGTGCCAGCAGCGTAGTTAGCGGGGGCACAGATACGCAGTATTTT.

V and J are TRBV10-3 and TRBJ1-3; possibly TRBD1 for D (5 bases). The CDR3 has 13 residues. V lost 2 bases and J 8 bases, leaving 10 bases between the germline ends. Per the germline V gene, CDR1 is ENHRY and CDR2 is SYGVKD. The CDR3 DNA reads as TGTGCCATCAGTGAGGGTCAGGGATACACCATATATTTT. Protein: CAISEGQGYTIYF.

The chain is built from TRBV6-5 and TRBJ2-7, with D possibly matching TRBD2 (5 bases). V lost 2 bases, J lost 4 bases, and 12 bases lay in between. This CDR3 region has 14 residues. Looked up from germline, CDR1 is MNHEY and CDR2 is SVGAGI. The DNA for the CDR3 is TGTGCCAGCAGTTACGAGAGGGTTGGTTACGAGCAGTACTTC. Translation: CASSYERVGYEQYF.

This chain links TRBV21-1 with TRBJ1-3. TRBV21-1 is labeled a pseudogene. The CDR3 has 17 residues. The CDR3 DNA is TGTGCCAGCAGCAAAGGGGGGGGACATCGCTCTGGAAACACCATATATTTT. It specifies CASSKGGGHRSGNTIYF.

This clone occurred a few times. The V gene is TRBV18, the J gene TRBJ1-5, with TRBD1 as a possible D gene (5 bases). CDR1 is KGHSH and CDR2 is LQKENI in the germline V gene. This CDR3 spans 13 amino acids. The V gene lost 2 bases and the J gene lost 6 bases, with 8 bases spanning the gap. The CDR3 region has the DNA TGTGCCAGCTCACCATTGGGGGGTCAGCCCCAGCATTTT. It codes for CASSPLGGQPQHF.

V gene TRBV5-4 combines with J gene TRBJ2-2, with D perhaps TRBD2 (6 bases). The V gene's germline CDR1 is SGHNT and CDR2 YYREEE (reference sequence). V was trimmed by 3 bases and J by 5 bases, leaving 14 bases between them. The CDR3 length is 15 residues. The CDR3 nucleotides read TGTGCCAGCAGCTCCCCGGGACTTCGGACCGGGGAGCTGTTTTTT. Encoded protein: CASSSPGLRTGELFF.

This clone was counted only a few times. The CDR3 nucleotides read TGCGCCAGCAGCCAAGATGAACCGAGACCAGGGGTTCCCAACTATGGCTACACCTTC. It encodes CASSQDEPRPGVPNYGYTF. The chain uses TRBV4-1 and TRBJ1-2; TRBD1 is a possible D gene (6 bases). This CDR3 has 19 amino acids. Germline loops: CDR1 MGHRA, CDR2 YSYEKL. V lost 0 bases to trimming and J lost 2 bases, with 22 bases between them.

The chain recombines TRBV7-3 with TRBJ2-5; D is possibly TRBD2 (5 bases). V was shortened by 1 base and J by 5 bases, with 14 bases between the two germline ends. Germline loops: CDR1 SGHTA, CDR2 FQGTGA. The CDR3 loop spans 15 amino acids. The CDR3 DNA follows: TGTGCCAGCAGCTTAAAAGGTGGGGTAGCGGAGACCCAGTACTTC. Amino acids: CASSLKGGVAETQYF.

In the case of this clone: At one boundary the junction diverges from the germline segment, which might be a read error. V is TRBV14 and J is TRBJ1-5; TRBD1 is a possible D gene (6 bases). Looked up from germline, CDR1 is SGHDN and CDR2 is FVKESK. There are 17 residues in the CDR3. The DNA for the CDR3 is TGTGCCAGCAGTCAAGAAACCCCAGGGGTCGACAATCAGCCCCAGCATTTT. Translation gives CASSQETPGVDNQPQHF.

The CDR3 loop is CASSPDRGQGNSPLHF. CDR3 nucleotides: TGTGCCAGCAGCCCCGACAGGGGGCAAGGAAATTCACCCCTCCACTTT. The V and J genes are TRBV11-2 and TRBJ1-6, with 10 bases lining up with TRBD1. V lost 5 bases and J lost 7; bases outside the gene matches: 8. The CDR3 is 16 residues long. Germline CDR1 is SGHAT and CDR2 is FQNNGV.

The chain is built from TRBV15 and TRBJ1-2; 9 bases match TRBD1. V lost 0 bases, J lost 6 bases, and 5 bases stayed unmatched. Germline lookup yields CDR1 LNHNV and CDR2 YYDKDF (reference sequence). The CDR3 contains 15 residues. CDR3 sequence: CATSRERDRVHGYTF. CDR3 sequence (DNA): TGTGCCACCAGCAGAGAGAGGGACAGGGTTCATGGCTACACCTTC.